Included here is one T cell receptor (beta chain) sequence, with context. Its antigen is undetermined. This specimen belongs to a study of cytomegalovirus exposure and HLA in healthy donors. It was the roughly 130-subject validation cohort, separate from the approximately 690-subject first cohort, to which the donors belonged. The study's findings and limits: According to a subsequent analysis, TCR clusters from the first cohort were inclined to appear together in the 110 or so validation repertoires. Rare sequences made up most TCRs, while some public TCRs were found in many donors.

TCRdb's copy holds only in-frame clones and misses some; the assay was immunoSEQ multiplex PCR. The table includes 100,000 to 150,000 clones, around 85% detected once. The clonotype comes from a man aged 18 to 29 in good health and CMV-seropositive. What was sequenced was PBMCs.

The CDR3 loop is CASSSVAGAWEGYTF. The DNA of the CDR3 is TGTGCCAGCAGCTCCGTCGCGGGGGCTTGGGAAGGCTACACCTTC. This chain uses TRBV7-2 with TRBJ1-2; a weak D match, TRBD1 (6 bases). CDR3 length: 15 residues. V lost 4 bases and J 8 bases, leaving 20 bases between the germline ends. Germline V gives CDR1 SGHTA, CDR2 FQGNSA.